This T cell receptor (beta chain) was captured in a study of cytomegalovirus exposure and HLA in healthy donors. Study-level points and caveats: The majority of TCR sequences were rare, yet some public TCRs appeared in many donors. Earlier analysis looked at TCR beta V segments, and most were productive about 87% or about 30% of the time. There were several of the most significant clusters that appeared linked to common viral pathogens in a later analysis.

Worth noting for this clone: Antigen specificity is unknown.

Both 60 Vbeta primers and 13 Jbeta primers went into the PCR. Some clones are missing from TCRdb's copy, which holds only in-frame ones; the method was immunoSEQ multiplex PCR. The sample shows roughly 180,000 clones, roughly 79% of them seen only once. Donors were ostensibly healthy at sampling, although undocumented immune exposures were probable. V lost 5 bases and J lost 8; bases outside the gene matches: 6. CDR1 is MNHEY and CDR2 is SVGAGI in the germline V gene. The CDR3 sequence is 13 residues long. The rearrangement links TRBV6-5 to TRBJ1-2, with 9 bases lining up with TRBD1. This TCR derives from a man aged 25 to 40 in good health and CMV-seronegative. Sequenced sample: PBMCs. The CDR3 protein is CASSPQGARGYTF. For the CDR3, the DNA is TGTGCCAGCAGTCCACAGGGGGCTCGGGGCTACACCTTC.